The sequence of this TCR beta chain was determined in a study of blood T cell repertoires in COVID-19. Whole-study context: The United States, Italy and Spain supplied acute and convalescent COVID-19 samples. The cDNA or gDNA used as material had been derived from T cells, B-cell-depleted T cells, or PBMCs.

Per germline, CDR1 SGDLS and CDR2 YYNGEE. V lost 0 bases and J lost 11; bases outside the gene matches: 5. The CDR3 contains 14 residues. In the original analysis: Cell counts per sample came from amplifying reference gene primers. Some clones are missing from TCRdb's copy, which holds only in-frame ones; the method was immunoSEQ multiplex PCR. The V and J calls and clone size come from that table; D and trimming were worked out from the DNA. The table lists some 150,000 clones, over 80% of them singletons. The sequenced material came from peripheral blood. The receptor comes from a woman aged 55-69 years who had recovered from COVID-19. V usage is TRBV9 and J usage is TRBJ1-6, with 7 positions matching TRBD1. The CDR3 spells CASSVGQGLAPLHF. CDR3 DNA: TGTGCCAGCAGCGTAGGACAGGGTCTGGCACCCCTCCACTTT.